A single sample is the source of the 2 T cell receptor beta chains below, sequenced in a study of control samples from healthy donors and cancer patients (dated by TCRdb to the early 2020s). Library method: the immunoSEQ multiplex PCR assay. TCRdb limited this immuneACCESS table to in-frame rearrangements with V and J called. A share of clones is missing; checked studies link under half to unresolved V genes, and the rest is unexplained. This sample comprises fewer than 85,000 clones, almost 95% of them detected only once. Approximately 6% of the sample belongs to the ten largest clones. The sample consisted of blood. These receptors all come from a woman in her sixties in good health.

The chain joins TRBV29-1 to TRBJ1-1; D remains ambiguous. V was clipped by 7 bases and J by 3 bases, with 9 bases between them. The CDR3 runs 11 residues. The germline gives CDR1 SQVTM, CDR2 ANQGSEA. The CDR3 nucleotides read TGCAGCGGAAACCATTACACTGAAGCTTTCTTT. This encodes CSGNHYTEAFF.

This rearrangement joins TRBV7-8 to TRBJ2-7; D possibly corresponds to TRBD1 (7 bases). CDR3 length: 15 amino acids. The germline V gene has CDR1 SGHVS and CDR2 FQNEAQ. The V and J ends lost 1 base and 7 bases respectively, with 17 bases between them. The CDR3 sequence is CASSLVRGGAGEQYF. The DNA of the CDR3 is TGTGCCAGCAGCTTAGTAAGAGGGGGCGCGGGGGAGCAGTACTTC.